This T cell receptor beta chain appears in the sequencing data of a study of T cells in localized non-small cell lung cancer. Germline V gene lookup returns CDR1 SGDLS and CDR2 YYNGEE. The CDR3 spans 14 residues. Deletions cut 6 bases from V and 2 bases from J, with 14 bases between. Using immunoSEQ multiplex PCR, the repertoire was profiled, and TCRdb retains in-frame clones only, with some absent. The sample includes approximately 47,000 clones, 70% to 90% of them seen just once. Sequencing used PBMCs, obtained before any cancer treatment. This TCR was recovered from a man between 40 and 70 years old with stage II lung adenocarcinoma. The chain combines TRBV9 with TRBJ1-1; D not certain. The CDR3 here is CASTQGDPNTEAFF. Here the CDR3 DNA reads TGTGCCAGCACCCAAGGAGACCCAAACACTGAAGCTTTCTTT.